These T cell receptor beta chains were read from a single sample in a study of T cells after somatic rescue of genetic block. Generated by immunoSEQ multiplex PCR, the TCRdb table keeps only in-frame clones and is missing some. The data show some 15,000 clones, around three quarters seen once. The sequencing input was peripheral blood mononuclear cells (PBMCs). The source of these receptors is a boy aged 5-17 years. CDR3s include the opening cysteine and the closing phenylalanine or tryptophan. D genes are given only for firm matches. Where a row states a size, it is once, few, many or the class of an expanded clone; other rows omit it.

d_call | j_call | clone_size | v_call | cdr3_aa | cdr3_nt
NA | TRBJ1-2 | NA | TRBV27 | CASSLKGPVYGYTF | TGTGCCAGCAGTTTAAAGGGGCCGGTTTATGGCTACACCTTC
TRBD1 | TRBJ1-6 | NA | TRBV7-9 | CASSLGQVSYNSPLHF | TGTGCCAGCAGCTTGGGACAGGTGTCCTATAATTCACCCCTCCACTTT
NA | TRBJ2-7 | NA | TRBV27 | CASSFFALSQQYF | TGTGCCAGCAGTTTCTTTGCCCTATCTCAGCAGTACTTC
NA | TRBJ1-2 | NA | TRBV14 | CASSQLGPANFYGYTF | TGTGCCAGCAGCCAGCTTGGGCCAGCGAACTTCTATGGCTACACCTTC
NA | TRBJ2-7 | NA | TRBV10-3 | CAIRPGTGYEQYF | TGTGCCATCAGGCCCGGGACTGGCTACGAGCAGTACTTC
NA | TRBJ2-3 | NA | TRBV5-5 | CASSLGRPTDTQYF | TGTGCCAGCAGCTTGGGCAGACCCACAGATACGCAGTATTTT
NA | TRBJ2-3 | NA | TRBV5-1 | CACTGTNTDTQYF | TGCGCCTGTACCGGGACAAATACAGATACGCAGTATTTT
TRBD1 | TRBJ2-3 | NA | TRBV27 | CASSSRTGSADTQYF | TGTGCCAGCAGTTCCCGGACAGGGAGCGCAGATACGCAGTATTTT
NA | TRBJ2-7 | NA | TRBV4-2 | CASSQDRGGRSYEQYF | TGTGCCAGCAGCCAAGATCGGGGTGGGAGGTCCTACGAGCAGTACTTC
NA | TRBJ2-1 | NA | TRBV19 | CASRDTHNEQFF | TGTGCCAGTCGGGACACTCACAATGAGCAGTTCTTC
NA | TRBJ2-7 | few | TRBV7-3 | CASSLSGSYEQYF | TGTGCCAGCAGCTTATCAGGGTCCTACGAGCAGTACTTC
NA | TRBJ1-5 | NA | TRBV6-5 | CASSYSRRGNQPQHF | TGTGCCAGCAGTTACTCGAGACGGGGGAATCAGCCCCAGCATTTT
TRBD1 | TRBJ1-2 | NA | TRBV18 | CASSPLKGQGSPDYTF | TGTGCCAGCTCACCACTTAAAGGACAGGGCTCCCCTGACTACACCTTC
TRBD1 | TRBJ2-7 | NA | TRBV7-9 | CASSLNPWQGAREQYF | TGTGCCAGCAGCTTAAATCCTTGGCAGGGGGCACGGGAGCAGTACTTC
NA | TRBJ2-7 | once | TRBV7-9 | CASSLAPGEGDSYEQYF | TGTGCCAGCAGCTTAGCCCCGGGGGAGGGGGACTCCTACGAGCAGTACTTC
NA | TRBJ1-2 | few | TRBV4-1 | CASSHTRDPNYGYTF | TGCGCCAGCAGCCACACTCGCGACCCTAACTATGGCTACACCTTC
NA | TRBJ1-4 | NA | TRBV6-1 | CDSKFGVGEEKLFF | TGTGACAGCAAATTCGGGGTTGGGGAGGAAAAACTGTTTTTT
NA | TRBJ2-7 | NA | TRBV12-2 | CASRIGGTASYEQYF | TGTGCCAGCAGGATAGGTGGGACAGCCTCCTACGAGCAGTACTTC
TRBD1 | TRBJ2-7 | NA | TRBV18 | CASSPGDRGPYEQYF | TGTGCCAGCTCACCGGGGGACAGGGGGCCCTACGAGCAGTACTTC
NA | TRBJ1-2 | NA | TRBV18 | CASSPPVPLAANYGYTF | TGTGCCAGCTCACCACCGGTACCACTTGCAGCTAACTATGGCTACACCTTC
NA | TRBJ1-3 | NA | TRBV5-1 | CASSTGGMASGNTIYF | TGCGCCAGCAGCACTGGCGGGATGGCCTCTGGAAACACCATATATTTT
NA | TRBJ1-5 | NA | TRBV30 | CAWSAQGTNQPQHF | TGTGCCTGGAGTGCTCAGGGGACCAATCAGCCCCAGCATTTT
NA | TRBJ2-7 | NA | TRBV7-3 | CASSSIGGYEQYF | TGTGCCAGCAGCTCAATCGGGGGTTACGAGCAGTACTTC
NA | TRBJ1-1 | NA | TRBV5-1 | CASSLSGTEAFF | TGCGCCAGCAGCTTAAGCGGCACTGAAGCTTTCTTT
TRBD2 | TRBJ2-3 | NA | TRBV7-3 | CASSLRASGSTDTQYF | TGTGCCAGCAGCTTAAGGGCTAGCGGGTCCACAGATACGCAGTATTTT
NA | TRBJ2-7 | NA | TRBV6-6 | CASSYTLGGRNYEQYF | TGTGCCAGCAGTTACACTTTAGGGGGGCGGAACTACGAGCAGTACTTC
NA | TRBJ1-5 | few | TRBV5-1 | CASRSDSSNQPQHF | TGCGCCAGCAGGTCTGACAGCTCCAATCAGCCCCAGCATTTT
TRBD1 | TRBJ2-2 | NA | TRBV15 | CATSRYTGGSGELFF | TGTGCCACCAGCAGATACACAGGGGGGTCCGGGGAGCTGTTTTTT
NA | TRBJ2-2 | NA | TRBV5-6 | CASSEYREWNTGELFF | TGTGCCAGCAGCGAGTACAGGGAGTGGAACACCGGGGAGCTGTTTTTT
NA | TRBJ1-1 | NA | TRBV28 | CASNGLRGTGLMNTEAFF | TGTGCCAGCAATGGCTTAAGGGGAACAGGCCTCATGAACACTGAAGCTTTCTTT
TRBD1 | TRBJ1-5 | NA | TRBV5-5 | CASSAISGTGLGQPQHF | TGTGCCAGCAGCGCGATTTCCGGGACAGGGTTAGGGCAGCCCCAGCATTTT
NA | TRBJ2-7 | few | TRBV11-3 | CASSLPHSGQYF | TGTGCCAGCAGCCTACCCCACAGTGGGCAGTACTTC
NA | TRBJ1-6 | NA | TRBV5-1 | CASSFAVPSYNSPLHF | TGCGCCAGCAGCTTCGCGGTACCGTCCTATAATTCACCCCTCCACTTT
TRBD2 | TRBJ2-3 | NA | TRBV7-9 | CASSFPAGGTDTQYF | TGTGCCAGCAGCTTCCCGGCGGGGGGCACAGATACGCAGTATTTT
NA | TRBJ1-4 | NA | TRBV7-9 | CASSPQGTTNEKLFF | TGTGCCAGCAGCCCTCAGGGGACAACTAATGAAAAACTGTTTTTT
TRBD2 | TRBJ2-1 | NA | TRBV12-5 | CARSLFIAGGQVYNEQFF | TGTGCTAGAAGCCTTTTCATAGCGGGGGGGCAAGTATACAATGAGCAGTTCTTC
NA | TRBJ1-6 | large | TRBV5-1 | CASSSYDEGYNSPLHF | TGCGCCAGCAGCTCCTATGACGAGGGGTATAATTCACCCCTCCACTTT
NA | TRBJ2-7 | NA | TRBV19 | CASSLPGAVRSDEQYF | TGTGCCAGTAGTCTGCCTGGGGCGGTGAGGTCCGACGAGCAGTACTTC
NA | TRBJ1-5 | NA | TRBV28 | CASSSTVGVGQPQHF | TGTGCCAGCAGCTCCACGGTGGGGGTTGGACAGCCCCAGCATTTT